What follows are 15 T cell receptor beta chains derived from one specimen sequenced in a study of glioma-infiltrating T cells. The iRepertoire nested amplicon-rescue multiplex PCR amplified TCR alpha and beta CDR3s from RNA. Via MiXCR, TCRdb re-called the multiplex PCR reads, giving one row per CDR3 protein. The sample gives approximately 90,000 distinct CDR3 sequences, around a quarter of which show up once; under 8.5% is in the top ten. Sample: glioma tissue, nonneoplastic brain tissue, or PBMCs (not recorded which). These receptors were obtained from a human donor with low-grade glioma or glioblastoma, undergoing nonglioma brain surgery, or in good health (not recorded which).

This clonotype was found many times. The chain links TRBV18 to TRBJ2-7; D remains ambiguous. V was shortened by 3 bases and J by 6 bases, with 9 bases between the two germline ends. The CDR3 has 12 residues. Germline-derived CDR1 and CDR2 are KGHSH and LQKENI. The CDR3 bases are TGTGCCAGCTCACCCGACGGGTCCGAGCAGTACTTC. Protein product: CASSPDGSEQYF.

This chain links TRBV3-1 with TRBJ2-3; 10 nucleotides match TRBD2. V shed 3 bases, J shed 9 bases, and the junction held 9 bases outside the gene matches. This CDR3 has 15 amino acids. Per the germline V gene, CDR1 is LGHDT and CDR2 is YNNKEL (reference sequence). CDR3 DNA sequence: TGTGCCAGCAGCCAGTCTAGCGGGAGCTGGTTGACGCAGTATTTT. Translated: CASSQSSGSWLTQYF.

This clonotype was seen only a few times. V gene TRBV12-3 or TRBV12-4 combines with J gene TRBJ2-3, with unresolved D. This CDR3 has 16 amino acids. V was cut by 5 bases and J by 1 base, with 16 bases left in between. Written as DNA, the CDR3 is TGTGCCAGCAGTGCAAAGTACAGAGAGCGCACAGATACGCAGTATTTT. Residues: CASSAKYRERTDTQYF.

The chain links TRBV7-7 to TRBJ2-6, with 8 bases identical to TRBD1. In germline, CDR1 is SSHAT, CDR2 FNYEAQ (reference sequence). CDR3 size: 14 residues. V gave up 5 bases and J gave up 13 bases; unmatched junction bases: 10. CDR3 bases: TGTGCCAGCAGCCCGGGGACAGGCGCTCGTGTCCTGACTTTC. It encodes CASSPGTGARVLTF.

This clonotype was recorded at least ten times. V and J are TRBV3-1 and TRBJ1-5; D gene ambiguous. This CDR3 spans 12 amino acids. Germline V gene data show CDR1 as LGHDT and CDR2 as YNNKEL (reference sequence). V lost 6 bases, J lost 7 bases, and 10 bases lay in between. The CDR3 here is CASSLLRQPQHF. The CDR3 coding sequence is TGTGCCAGCAGTCTACTTAGACAGCCCCAGCATTTT.

This clonotype was seen more than once but under ten times. The chain has TRBV18 and TRBJ1-5; no reliable D call. Germline V gene lookup returns CDR1 KGHSH and CDR2 LQKENI. This CDR3 comprises 12 residues. The germline V and J ends were trimmed by 5 bases and 4 bases, with 6 bases remaining between them. Here the CDR3 DNA reads TGTGCCAGCTCAAAGAAGAATCAGCCCCAGCATTTT. Translating it yields CASSKKNQPQHF.

This clonotype turned up a few times. This rearrangement joins TRBV9 to TRBJ1-6, with no clear D. Deletions cut 3 bases from V and 10 bases from J, with 14 bases between. This CDR3 is built from 14 residues. Looked up from germline, CDR1 is SGDLS and CDR2 is YYNGEE. The CDR3 nucleotides read TGTGCCAGCAGCGGTGTCAGCCGTCCGTCACCCCTCCACTTT. Amino acid sequence: CASSGVSRPSPLHF.

This clonotype has a single count. This chain joins TRBV12-5 and TRBJ1-5, with unresolved D. Per the germline V gene, CDR1 is LGHNT and CDR2 is FRNRAP. V was clipped by 8 bases and J by 1 base, with 15 bases between them. This CDR3 is 15 amino acids long. For the CDR3, the DNA is TGTGCTAGTCGTACGGGTTTTTCGAGCAATCAGCCCCAGCATTTT. This sequence encodes CASRTGFSSNQPQHF. Supplemented by reference TRBV12-5 and TRBJ1-5, the full variable domain reads DARVTQTPRHKVTEMGQEVTMRCQPILGHNTVFWYRQTMMQGLELLAYFRNRAPLDDSGMPKDRFSAEMPDATLATLKIQPSEPRDSAVYFCASRTGFSSNQPQHFGDGTRLSIL.

This clonotype occurred many times. The chain joins TRBV12-3 or TRBV12-4 to TRBJ1-5, with D hard to call. CDR3 length: 18 amino acids. The V end was cut by 1 base, the J end by 0 bases, with 16 bases between. CDR3 sequence (DNA): TGTGCCAGCAGTTTAGAAAGGAAAGTTTTTATTAGCAATCAGCCCCAGCATTTT. Encoded protein: CASSLERKVFISNQPQHF.

This clonotype occurred many times. The chain has TRBV20-1 and TRBJ1-6, with 7 bases lining up with TRBD1. Per the germline V gene, CDR1 is DFQATT and CDR2 is SNEGSKA (reference sequence). V shed 3 bases and J 1 base; nucleotides not matched to a gene: 9. The CDR3 loop spans 17 amino acids. The CDR3 loop reads CSASRTAGGSYNSPLHF. The CDR3 nucleotides read TGCAGTGCTAGTCGAACGGCAGGGGGATCCTATAATTCACCCCTCCACTTT.

This clonotype is categorized as medium-sized. V usage is TRBV6-1 and J usage is TRBJ2-3, with D unclear. Trimming took 4 bases from V and 7 from J, leaving 3 bases between them. CDR3 size: 10 residues. CDR1 and CDR2 from the germline V gene are MNHNS and SASEGT. CDR3 protein: CASSVYTQYF. DNA of the CDR3: TGTGCCAGCAGTGTGTATACGCAGTATTTT.

This clonotype came up many times. The V and J genes are TRBV28 and TRBJ2-7; D is possibly TRBD1 or TRBD2 (5 bases each). This CDR3 spans 13 amino acids. V lost 8 bases, J lost 1 base, and 12 bases lay in between. In germline, CDR1 is MDHEN, CDR2 SYDVKM. The CDR3 here is CASGPGRSYEQYF. CDR3 bases: TGTGCCAGCGGCCCGGGACGTTCCTACGAGCAGTACTTC.

The chain couples TRBV7-2 to TRBJ2-7; 7 bases are a match to TRBD1. Trimming cost V 5 bases and J 5 bases; bases outside gene matches: 9. The CDR3 length is 14 residues. The germline gives CDR1 SGHTA, CDR2 FQGNSA. The CDR3 loop is CASSTRGRRDEQYF. The CDR3 nucleotides are TGTGCCAGCAGCACGAGGGGGCGCAGAGACGAGCAGTACTTC.

This clonotype was picked up many times. The chain recombines TRBV20-1 with TRBJ1-6, with no clear D. The length of the CDR3 is 15 residues. V lost 0 bases and J 7 bases, leaving 13 bases between the germline ends. Germline loops: CDR1 DFQATT, CDR2 SNEGSKA (reference sequence). The CDR3 reads CSARDSSPTNSPLHF. CDR3 nucleotides: TGCAGTGCTAGAGACAGTTCCCCCACGAATTCACCCCTCCACTTT.

The rearrangement joins TRBV20-1 to TRBJ2-3; D is unclear. V lost 0 bases, J lost 0 bases, and 10 bases lay in between. CDR1 DFQATT and CDR2 SNEGSKA come from the germline V gene (reference sequence). This CDR3 spans 15 amino acids. CDR3: CSARDRIGSTDTQYF. Written as DNA, the CDR3 is TGCAGTGCTAGAGATCGGATAGGGAGCACAGATACGCAGTATTTT.